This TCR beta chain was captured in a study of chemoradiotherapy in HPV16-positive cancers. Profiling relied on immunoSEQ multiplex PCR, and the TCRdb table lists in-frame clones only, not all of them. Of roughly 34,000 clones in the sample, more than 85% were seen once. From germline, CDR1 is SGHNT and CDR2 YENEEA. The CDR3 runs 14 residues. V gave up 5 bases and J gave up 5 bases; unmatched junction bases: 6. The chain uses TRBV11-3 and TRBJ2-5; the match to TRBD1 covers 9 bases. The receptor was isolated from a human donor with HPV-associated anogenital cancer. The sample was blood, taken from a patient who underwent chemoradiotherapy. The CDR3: CASSRGQGLETQYF. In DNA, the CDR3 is TGTGCCAGCAGCAGGGGACAGGGTCTCGAGACCCAGTACTTC.